The 11 T cell receptor beta chains below were found in one sample sequenced in a study of blood T cell repertoires in COVID-19. The assay was immunoSEQ multiplex PCR, and TCRdb's table has in-frame clones only and misses some. The data show some 150,000 clones, with 88% seen just once and approximately 2.3% held by the top ten. Sequencing was carried out using peripheral blood. The receptors derive from a woman aged 70-85 years with acute or convalescent COVID-19.

V gene TRBV3-1 (or the pseudogene TRBV3-2) combines with J gene TRBJ1-1; a possible D gene is TRBD1 (5 bases). The CDR3 extends over 15 amino acids. V dropped 4 bases and J dropped 4 bases, with 16 bases sitting between them. Germline assignment: CDR1 LGHDT and CDR2 YNNKEL (reference sequence). The CDR3 spells CASSLLGGAITEAFF. The CDR3 bases are TGTGCCAGCAGCCTGCTGGGGGGTGCGATCACTGAAGCTTTCTTT.

The J gene is TRBJ2-4, the V gene TRBV11-2, with a possible D match to TRBD2 (7 bases). The CDR3 length is 14 residues. V lost 5 bases to trimming and J lost 4 bases, with 12 bases between them. CDR1 is SGHAT, CDR2 FQNNGV, per germline. CDR3 protein: CASSVAGAKNIQYF. CDR3 DNA sequence: TGTGCCAGCAGCGTCGCGGGGGCTAAAAACATTCAGTACTTC.

The chain combines TRBV2 with TRBJ1-5; D unclear. Trimming removed 0 bases from V and 4 bases from J, with 10 bases in between. There are 15 residues in the CDR3. CDR1 and CDR2 from the germline V gene are SNHLY and FYNNEI. The CDR3 DNA follows: TGTGCCAGCAGTGAAGCCGGACTGCCTAATCAGCCCCAGCATTTT. It specifies CASSEAGLPNQPQHF.

The genes are TRBV11-2 and TRBJ1-3, with D perhaps matching TRBD1 (6 bases). Trimming stripped 5 bases from V and 4 bases from J, with 12 bases between. Germline loops: CDR1 SGHAT, CDR2 FQNNGV. This CDR3 has 14 amino acids. The CDR3 DNA sequence: TGTGCCAGCAGCACCCGGACAGTAGGAAACACCATATATTTT. Residues: CASSTRTVGNTIYF.

V and J are TRBV25-1 and TRBJ1-4; TRBD1 might be the D (6 bases). The CDR3 is made up of 15 amino acids. Germline-derived CDR1 and CDR2 are MGHDK and SYGVNS. Trimming removed 5 bases from V and 3 bases from J, with 13 bases in between. CDR3 in DNA: TGTGCCAGCAGTTCCTACAGGGCCGCTAATGAAAAACTGTTTTTT. This translates into CASSSYRAANEKLFF.

V gene TRBV2 combines with J gene TRBJ1-4; the match to TRBD1 covers 7 bases. Germline V gene data show CDR1 as SNHLY and CDR2 as FYNNEI. This CDR3 region has 14 residues. The ends lost 6 bases at V and 7 bases at J; junction bases unmatched: 8. CDR3 residues: CASSATGALEKLFF. CDR3 coding DNA: TGTGCCAGCAGCGCTACAGGGGCCCTTGAAAAACTGTTTTTT.

The genes are TRBV4-3 and TRBJ1-1; D unresolved. There are 16 residues in the CDR3. Trimming took off 0 bases at V and 0 bases at J, with 11 bases between the two ends. Per the germline V gene, CDR1 is LGHNA and CDR2 is YSLEER. As DNA, the CDR3 is TGCGCCAGCAGCCAAGAGACGGGGAATTTGAACACTGAAGCTTTCTTT. This translates into CASSQETGNLNTEAFF.

CDR3 in DNA: TGTGCCAGCAGGGGGGCAGGGGGCTATGGCTACACCTTC. The encoded protein is CASRGAGGYGYTF. This chain connects TRBV2 to TRBJ1-2; 7 nucleotides line up with TRBD1. This CDR3 spans 13 amino acids. J was trimmed by 4 bases and V by 6 bases; bases with no gene match: 5. Germline V CDR1 and CDR2: SNHLY, FYNNEI. The complete variable domain, with remaining parts taken from reference TRBV2 and TRBJ1-2, reads EPEVTQTPSHQVTQMGQEVILRCVPISNHLYFYWYRQILGQKVEFLVSFYNNEISEKSEIFDDQFSVERPDGSNFTLKIRSTKLEDSAMYFCASRGAGGYGYTFGSGTRLTVV.

Here the CDR3 DNA reads TGTGCCAGCAAATCCGAGGGAATCAGTGGAAACACCATATATTTT. Residues: CASKSEGISGNTIYF. The V call is TRBV19, the J call TRBJ1-3, with no clear D. Germline values: CDR1 LNHDA, CDR2 SQIVND (reference sequence). The CDR3 is 15 residues long. The germline V and J ends were trimmed by 9 bases and 3 bases, with 18 bases remaining between them. The full variable domain, completed using reference TRBV19 and TRBJ1-3, is DGGITQSPKYLFRKEGQNVTLSCEQNLNHDAMYWYRQDPGQGLRLIYYSQIVNDFQKGDIAEGYSVSREKKESFPLTVTSAQKNPTAFYLCASKSEGISGNTIYFGEGSWLTVV.

The rearrangement links TRBV3-1 (or the pseudogene TRBV3-2) to TRBJ1-4, with 7 bases fitting TRBD1. Germline CDR1 is LGHDT and CDR2 is YNNKEL (reference sequence). The CDR3 is 17 residues long. The V gene end was trimmed by 0 bases and the J gene end by 8 bases; junction bases not matched to a gene: 12. CDR3 amino acids: CASSQDLGTGAGEKLFF. The CDR3 DNA reads TGTGCCAGCAGCCAAGATCTCGGAACAGGGGCGGGGGAAAAACTGTTTTTT.

This clone occurred once. The chain combines TRBV5-3 with TRBJ1-1, with 7 positions matching TRBD1. TRBV5-3 is treated as an ORF (open reading frame) with a function not yet certain. The CDR3 is 14 amino acids. The trim removed 7 bases at V and 4 bases at J, leaving 10 bases unmatched. CDR3 bases: TGTGCCAGACACAGGGGATTGACGACCACTGAAGCTTTCTTT. Protein sequence: CARHRGLTTTEAFF.